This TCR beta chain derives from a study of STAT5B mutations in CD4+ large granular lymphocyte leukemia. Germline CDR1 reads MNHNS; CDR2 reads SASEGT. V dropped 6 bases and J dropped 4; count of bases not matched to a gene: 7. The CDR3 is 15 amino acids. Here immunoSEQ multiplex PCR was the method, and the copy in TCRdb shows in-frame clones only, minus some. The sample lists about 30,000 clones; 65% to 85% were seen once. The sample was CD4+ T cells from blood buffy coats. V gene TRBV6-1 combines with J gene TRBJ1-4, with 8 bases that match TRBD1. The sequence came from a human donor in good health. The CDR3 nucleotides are TGTGCCAGCAGGGGCACAGGGGGTTTTAATGAAAAACTGTTTTTT. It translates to CASRGTGGFNEKLFF.